This TCR beta chain is from a study of long-term antiretroviral therapy in people with HIV. V shed 8 bases and J shed 2 bases, with 10 bases lying between them. This CDR3 has 12 residues. From germline, CDR1 is ENHRY and CDR2 SYGVKD. With survey level as its setting, the immunoSEQ assay was v3.0. Per-sample targets for sequencing were roughly 35,000-50,000 T-cell genomes. Measured with immunoSEQ multiplex PCR; TCRdb has only the in-frame clones, and not every one. The sample holds tens of thousands of clones, roughly 82% seen once. Turning to this clone: Its specificity is unknown.

Study-level findings and limits: Across all time points, the repertoire was dominated by clones that expanded before ART.

This specimen consisted of unsorted PBMCs, obtained 0.6 years after starting antiretroviral therapy. This rearrangement joins TRBV10-3 to TRBJ2-7; unclear D gene. The receptor was derived from a man aged 18 to 29 with HIV. CDR3 loop: CAIGKVPYEQYF. CDR3 sequence (DNA): TGTGCCATCGGCAAGGTCCCCTACGAGCAGTACTTC.